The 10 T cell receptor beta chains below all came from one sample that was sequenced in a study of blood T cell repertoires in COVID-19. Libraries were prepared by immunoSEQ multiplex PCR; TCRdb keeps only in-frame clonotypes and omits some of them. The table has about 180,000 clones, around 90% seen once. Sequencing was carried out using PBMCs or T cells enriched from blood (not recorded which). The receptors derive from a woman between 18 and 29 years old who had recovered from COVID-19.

The DNA of the CDR3 is TGTGCCAGCAGCTTAGTTTCTGAGATGGCCAAAAACATTCAGTACTTC. It yields the protein CASSLVSEMAKNIQYF. The V and J genes are TRBV13 and TRBJ2-4; D is uncertain. CDR1 and CDR2 (germline): PRHDT, FYEKMQ (reference sequence). The CDR3 is 16 residues long. V was pared by 1 base and J by 1 base, with 11 bases between.

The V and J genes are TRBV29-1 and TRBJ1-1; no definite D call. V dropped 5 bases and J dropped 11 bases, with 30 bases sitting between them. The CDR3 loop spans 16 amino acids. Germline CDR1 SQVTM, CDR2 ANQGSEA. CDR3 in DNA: TGCAGCGTTCCAGTACTCGATGGCCCTGCCCCAATCGGGGCTTTCTTT. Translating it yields CSVPVLDGPAPIGAFF.

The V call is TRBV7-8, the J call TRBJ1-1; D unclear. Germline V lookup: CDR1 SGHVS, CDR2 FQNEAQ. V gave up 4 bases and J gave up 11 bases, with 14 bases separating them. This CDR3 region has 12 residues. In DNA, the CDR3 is TGTGCCAGCAGCTCAGTTACATTGCAGGCTTTCTTT. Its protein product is CASSSVTLQAFF.

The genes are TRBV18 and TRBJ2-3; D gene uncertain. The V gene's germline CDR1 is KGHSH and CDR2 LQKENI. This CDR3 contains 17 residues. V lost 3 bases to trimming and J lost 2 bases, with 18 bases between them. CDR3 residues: CASSPSRGATDTDTQYF. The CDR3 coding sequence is TGTGCCAGCTCACCTTCCCGCGGAGCCACCGACACAGATACGCAGTATTTT.

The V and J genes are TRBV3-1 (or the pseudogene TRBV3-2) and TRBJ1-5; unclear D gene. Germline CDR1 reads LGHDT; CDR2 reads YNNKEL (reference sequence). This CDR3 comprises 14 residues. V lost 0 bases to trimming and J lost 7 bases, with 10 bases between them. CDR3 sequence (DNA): TGTGCCAGCAGCCAAGATCCGCGAGGGCAGCCCCAGCATTTT. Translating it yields CASSQDPRGQPQHF.

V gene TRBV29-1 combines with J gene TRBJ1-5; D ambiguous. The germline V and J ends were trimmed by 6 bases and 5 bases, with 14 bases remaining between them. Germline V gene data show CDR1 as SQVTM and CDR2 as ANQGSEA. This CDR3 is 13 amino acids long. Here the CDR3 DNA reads TGCAGCGTCCGAGGGCAGGATGATCAGCCCCAGCATTTT. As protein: CSVRGQDDQPQHF.

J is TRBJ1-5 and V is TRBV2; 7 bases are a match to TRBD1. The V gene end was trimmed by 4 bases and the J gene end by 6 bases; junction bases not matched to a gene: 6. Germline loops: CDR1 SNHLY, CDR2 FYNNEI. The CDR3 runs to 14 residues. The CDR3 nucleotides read TGTGCCAGCAGTGGCGGACAGGATGGTCAGCCCCAGCATTTT. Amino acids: CASSGGQDGQPQHF.

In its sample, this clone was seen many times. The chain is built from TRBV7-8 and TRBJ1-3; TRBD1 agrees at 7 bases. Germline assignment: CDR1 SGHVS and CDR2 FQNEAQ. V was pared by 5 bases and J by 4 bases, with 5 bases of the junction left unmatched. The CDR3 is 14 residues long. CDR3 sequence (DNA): TGTGCCAGCAGCCGAGACAGGGCCGGAAACACCATATATTTT. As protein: CASSRDRAGNTIYF.

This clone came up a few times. The CDR3 is CASSLYAQGLAIYGYTF. For the CDR3, the DNA is TGTGCCAGCAGTTTATACGCCCAGGGGTTGGCCATCTATGGCTACACCTTC. The chain is built from TRBV28 and TRBJ1-2, with D tentatively TRBD1 (6 bases). Germline assignment: CDR1 MDHEN and CDR2 SYDVKM. The V end lost 1 base, the J end lost 4 bases, and 19 bases lay between the germline ends. The CDR3 is 17 amino acids.

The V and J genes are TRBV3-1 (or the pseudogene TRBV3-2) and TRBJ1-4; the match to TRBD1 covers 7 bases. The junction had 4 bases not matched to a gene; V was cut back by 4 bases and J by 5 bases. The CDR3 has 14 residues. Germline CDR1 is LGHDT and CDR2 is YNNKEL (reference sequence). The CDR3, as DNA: TGTGCCAGCAGCCTTCAGACAGGGAATGAAAAACTGTTTTTT. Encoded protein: CASSLQTGNEKLFF.